This T cell receptor beta chain was found in a study of post-analysis software for immune sequencing data. As for this clonotype: Its antigen is as yet unknown.

The library was made from cDNA and included unique molecular identifiers. TCRdb independently ran MiXCR on the PCR reads; one entry per CDR3 protein. The data contain approximately 690,000 distinct CDR3 sequences, more than 50% of them singletons. Whole-study results and caveats: F-measure co-clustering was strong for batch-matched samples. The study found significantly lower normalized Chao1 diversity in multiple sclerosis patients than in controls.

Sequencing was performed on blood. This sequence was found in a girl aged 2-10 years with multiple sclerosis.

In DNA form, the CDR3 reads TGCGCCGTACAAGTGGGAGCTAGCACAGATACGCAGTATTTT. As protein: CAVQVGASTDTQYF. The rearrangement links TRBV5-1 to TRBJ2-3; D possibly corresponds to TRBD2 (5 bases). CDR1 SGHRS and CDR2 YFSETQ come from the germline V gene. Trimming stripped 10 bases from V and 0 bases from J, with 15 bases between. The CDR3 length is 14 residues.